A single sample is the source of the 13 T cell receptor beta chains below, sequenced in a study of graft-versus-host responses after intestinal transplantation. Antigens for these TCRs are unknown. Some clones are missing from TCRdb's copy, which holds only in-frame ones; the method was immunoSEQ multiplex PCR. The sample consists of about 100,000 clones, roughly 90% of them appearing once. The sequencing used unstimulated CD4+ T cells sorted from spleen or lymph node cells, collected before transplant. These receptors were collected from a human donor who was the organ donor for an intestinal transplant.

The chain couples TRBV7-9 to TRBJ1-2; perhaps TRBD1 as D (6 bases). V lost 5 bases and J lost 5, with 15 bases in between. Germline V gene sequence: CDR1 SEHNR, CDR2 FQNEAQ (reference sequence). The CDR3 spans 14 residues. In DNA, the CDR3 is TGTGCCAGCAGCGACCACAGGGTAGGGTATGGCTACACCTTC. Its protein product is CASSDHRVGYGYTF.

CDR3 in amino acids: CASSSGQGVYEQYF. The CDR3, as DNA: TGTGCCAGCAGTTCGGGACAGGGGGTTTACGAGCAGTACTTC. V is TRBV27 and J is TRBJ2-7, with 11 bases matching TRBD1. The junction had 3 bases not matched to a gene; V was cut back by 4 bases and J by 4 bases. Germline CDR1 reads MNHEY; CDR2 reads SMNVEV (reference sequence). This CDR3 comprises 14 residues.

This rearrangement joins TRBV28 to TRBJ2-7; D gene uncertain. Germline values: CDR1 MDHEN, CDR2 SYDVKM. This CDR3 has 13 amino acids. V was pared by 6 bases and J by 2 bases, with 11 bases between. The CDR3 nucleotides read TGTGCCAGCAGAGTTTCTGCCGCCTACGAGCAGTACTTC. Protein sequence: CASRVSAAYEQYF.

The chain is built from TRBV13 and TRBJ2-3, with TRBD2 matching 10 bases. The CDR3 loop spans 16 amino acids. V gave up 3 bases and J gave up 8 bases; unmatched junction bases: 11. Germline CDR1 reads PRHDT; CDR2 reads FYEKMQ (reference sequence). The CDR3 protein is CASSLSQAGGVRTQYF. CDR3 nucleotide sequence: TGTGCCAGCAGCTTGAGTCAAGCGGGGGGGGTTCGTACGCAGTATTTT. Using reference TRBV13 and TRBJ2-3 for the parts outside the CDR3, the full variable domain is AAGVIQSPRHLIKEKRETATLKCYPIPRHDTVYWYQQGPGQDPQFLISFYEKMQSDKGSIPDRFSAQQFSDYHSELNMSSLELGDSALYFCASSLSQAGGVRTQYFGPGTRLTVL.

The rearrangement uses TRBV28 and TRBJ2-3; D gene unclear. The CDR3 has 14 residues. Trimming cost V 3 bases and J 4 bases, with 11 bases left between them. CDR1 and CDR2 from the germline V gene are MDHEN and SYDVKM. CDR3 amino acids: CASSFSTASDTQYF. CDR3 sequence (DNA): TGTGCCAGCAGTTTCAGTACAGCCTCAGATACGCAGTATTTT.

This chain joins TRBV9 and TRBJ1-2; a possible D gene is TRBD1 (5 bases). The germline V gene has CDR1 SGDLS and CDR2 YYNGEE. The CDR3 loop spans 14 amino acids. The V end lost 2 bases, the J end lost 2 bases, and 10 bases lay between the germline ends. CDR3 bases: TGTGCCAGCAGCGTCCAGGGTACCAACTATGGCTACACCTTC. It codes for CASSVQGTNYGYTF.

The gene calls are TRBV28 and TRBJ1-1; D gene uncertain. Germline lookup yields CDR1 MDHEN and CDR2 SYDVKM. This CDR3 has 16 amino acids. Trimming cost V 5 bases and J 4 bases, with 20 bases left between them. The CDR3 sequence: CASSPLTILRATEAFF. CDR3 in DNA: TGTGCCAGCAGTCCCCTAACAATCCTCAGAGCCACTGAAGCTTTCTTT. Based on the CDR3 plus reference TRBV28 and TRBJ1-1, the full variable domain is DVKVTQSSRYLVKRTGEKVFLECVQDMDHENMFWYRQDPGLGLRLIYFSYDVKMKEKGDIPEGYSVSREKKERFSLILESASTNQTSMYLCASSPLTILRATEAFFGQGTRLTVV.

This chain uses TRBV19 with TRBJ2-6; D may be TRBD1 or TRBD2 (6 bases each). The CDR3 length is 18 residues. Trimming pared 5 bases from V and 0 bases from J, leaving 17 bases between. Germline-derived CDR1 and CDR2 are LNHDA and SQIVND (reference sequence). The CDR3 DNA sequence: TGTGCCAGTAGTCCGAGAAAGGGGGGAAGCTCTGGGGCCAACGTCCTGACTTTC. This sequence encodes CASSPRKGGSSGANVLTF.

The rearrangement joins TRBV29-1 to TRBJ2-7; TRBD2 aligns across 7 bases. This CDR3 comprises 14 residues. Germline lookup yields CDR1 SQVTM and CDR2 ANQGSEA. Germline trimming cut 4 bases from V and 4 bases from J; bases unmatched to any gene: 10. CDR3 nucleotides: TGCAGCGTTGCAACGGGACTACAACGTTACGAGCAGTACTTC. The encoded protein is CSVATGLQRYEQYF.

CDR3 region: CSVPRGMNNEQFF. In DNA, the CDR3 is TGCAGCGTTCCGCGGGGTATGAACAATGAGCAGTTCTTC. The V call is TRBV29-1, the J call TRBJ2-1; maybe TRBD2 (6 bases). The CDR3 has 13 residues. Between the trimmed V and J ends, which lost 5 bases and 5 bases, there was a span of 13 bases. Per germline, CDR1 SQVTM and CDR2 ANQGSEA.

The chain combines TRBV28 with TRBJ2-1, with D unresolved. Germline CDR1 and CDR2: MDHEN and SYDVKM. Deletions cut 8 bases from V and 4 bases from J, with 6 bases between. CDR3 length: 11 residues. The chain's CDR3 is CASGSYNEQFF. In DNA, the CDR3 is TGTGCCAGCGGGTCGTACAATGAGCAGTTCTTC.

The rearrangement links TRBV11-2 to TRBJ1-1; weak D call: TRBD1 (5 bases). The CDR3 covers 15 residues. In germline, CDR1 is SGHAT, CDR2 FQNNGV. Trimming took off 4 bases at V and 0 bases at J, with 12 bases between the two ends. The CDR3 DNA reads as TGTGCCAGCAGCTGGACGGGAGGGGTGAACACTGAAGCTTTCTTT. Translated, it gives CASSWTGGVNTEAFF. The complete variable domain, with remaining parts taken from reference TRBV11-2 and TRBJ1-1, reads EAGVAQSPRYKIIEKRQSVAFWCNPISGHATLYWYQQILGQGPKLLIQFQNNGVVDDSQLPKDRFSAERLKGVDSTLKIQPAKLEDSAVYLCASSWTGGVNTEAFFGQGTRLTVV.

In its sample, this clone was seen once. This chain links TRBV7-9 with TRBJ2-3; D might be TRBD2 (5 bases). Germline CDR1 SEHNR, CDR2 FQNEAQ (reference sequence). The length of the CDR3 is 14 residues. V was trimmed by 3 bases and J by 2 bases, leaving 9 bases between them. Here the CDR3 reads CASSFSGATDTQYF. In DNA form, the CDR3 reads TGTGCCAGCAGCTTCAGCGGAGCCACAGATACGCAGTATTTT.